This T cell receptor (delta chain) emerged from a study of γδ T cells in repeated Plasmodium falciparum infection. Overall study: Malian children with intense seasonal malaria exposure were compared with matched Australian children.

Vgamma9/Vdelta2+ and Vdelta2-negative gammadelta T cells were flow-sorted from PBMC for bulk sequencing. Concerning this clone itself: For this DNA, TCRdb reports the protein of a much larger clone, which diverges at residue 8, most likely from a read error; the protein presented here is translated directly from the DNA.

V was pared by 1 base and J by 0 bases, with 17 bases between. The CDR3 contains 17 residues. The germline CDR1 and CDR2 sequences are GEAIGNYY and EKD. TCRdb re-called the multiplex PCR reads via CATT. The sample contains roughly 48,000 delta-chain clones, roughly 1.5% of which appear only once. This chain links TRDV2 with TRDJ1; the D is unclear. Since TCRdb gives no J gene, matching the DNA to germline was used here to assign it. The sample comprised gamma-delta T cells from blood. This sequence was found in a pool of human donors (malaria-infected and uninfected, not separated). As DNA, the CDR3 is TGTGCCTGTGACACGGTCGGACCACCCCCATACACCGATAAACTCATCTTT. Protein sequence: CACDTVGPPPYTDKLIF.